This TCR beta chain was recorded in a study of blood T cell repertoires in COVID-19. About the study: Nucleic acid was either cDNA or gDNA, and it came from T cells, B-cell-depleted T cells, or PBMCs.

Germline CDR1 is SGHNT and CDR2 is YYREEE (reference sequence). V was cut by 0 bases and J by 5 bases, with 11 bases left in between. The CDR3 spans 14 residues. Clones were sequenced by immunoSEQ multiplex PCR, and TCRdb holds only the in-frame ones, with some missing. The sample includes around 100,000 clones, 82% of them seen just once. This clonotype originated in a man aged 65-85 years with acute or convalescent COVID-19. V usage is TRBV5-4 and J usage is TRBJ1-1; no reliable D call. The sample taken for sequencing was peripheral blood. The CDR3 here is CASSLVGPGTEAFF. The CDR3 DNA is TGTGCCAGCAGCTTGGTGGGTCCGGGGACTGAAGCTTTCTTT.